What follows describes a single T cell receptor (beta chain). Profiled with immunoSEQ multiplex PCR; TCRdb holds only in-frame clones, not every one. The profile shows about 200,000 clones, 80% of them singletons. This sample is drawn from a study of blood T cell repertoires in COVID-19. Study background: In each case, the material was cDNA or gDNA derived from T cells, B-cell-depleted T cells, or PBMCs.

The germline V gene encodes CDR1 SGDLS and CDR2 YYNGEE. This CDR3 has 15 amino acids. With 3 bases removed from V and 4 bases from J, the gap between germline ends came to 16 bases. The V and J genes are TRBV9 and TRBJ1-1; the D is unclear. The clonotype originates from a woman aged 65 to 85 with acute or convalescent COVID-19. Specimen: peripheral blood. The CDR3 DNA reads TGTGCCAGCAGCGCAGATTCGCGGGCGGGCACTGAAGCTTTCTTT. This gives the protein CASSADSRAGTEAFF.